This passage covers 2 T cell receptor beta chains from one sample sequenced in a study of spatial heterogeneity in lung cancer. One entry per CDR3 protein, called by TCRdb with MiXCR from the 5' RACE reads. Among about 120,000 distinct CDR3 sequences, 10% to 15% were seen once, and the ten largest hold approximately 17%. Time point in this sample: blood at routine non-recurrence follow-up after resection. Tumor, nontumor lung or frozen PBMC supplied whole RNA that was sequenced unsorted. The material was PBMCs, obtained at follow-up. These receptors originate from a male donor with early-stage non-small cell lung cancer.

The V call is TRBV7-9, the J call TRBJ1-3; D ambiguous. Germline lookup yields CDR1 SEHNR and CDR2 FQNEAQ (reference sequence). This CDR3 is built from 15 residues. Trimming stripped 4 bases from V and 4 bases from J, with 14 bases between. This chain's CDR3 is CASSSLTQRGNTIYF. The CDR3 DNA reads as TGTGCCAGCAGCTCCCTTACGCAGCGGGGAAACACCATATATTTT.

This clonotype was detected only a few times. The chain carries TRBV28 and TRBJ2-5; possibly TRBD1 for D (6 bases). The V gene's germline CDR1 is MDHEN and CDR2 SYDVKM. The CDR3 totals 14 residues. V dropped 2 bases and J dropped 5 bases, with 12 bases sitting between them. The chain's CDR3 is CASSLTGMGETQYF. CDR3 in DNA: TGTGCCAGCAGTTTAACAGGGATGGGGGAGACCCAGTACTTC. Complete variable domain (other parts from reference TRBV28 and TRBJ2-5): DVKVTQSSRYLVKRTGEKVFLECVQDMDHENMFWYRQDPGLGLRLIYFSYDVKMKEKGDIPEGYSVSREKKERFSLILESASTNQTSMYLCASSLTGMGETQYFGPGTRLLVL.